This T cell receptor (beta chain) was profiled in a study of shared clonotypes between healthy human individuals. As defined, naive CD8 cells were CD45RO-negative and positively selected for CCR7, with terminally differentiated effector memory CD45RA+ cells excluded. The CDR3 contains 14 residues. V lost 4 bases and J lost 6, with 14 bases in between. Germline V CDR1 and CDR2: SGDLS, YYNGEE. This clone was recorded once. TCRdb's table, derived via immunoSEQ multiplex PCR, lists solely in-frame clones and lacks some. This sample has millions of clones, with 93% found just once. The clonotype originates from a man between 18 and 35 years old in good health. Some clones in this sample may be carry-over from other donors' samples. The V and J genes are TRBV9 and TRBJ2-1, with a tentative D call TRBD2 (5 bases). Sequenced input: naive CD8+ T cells from PBMCs. The CDR3 here is CASSPSSGINEQFF. The CDR3 nucleotides read TGTGCCAGCAGCCCCTCGTCGGGAATCAATGAGCAGTTCTTC.